The sequence of this T cell receptor beta chain was determined in a study of shared clonotypes between healthy human individuals. Sequencing was at deep level. Sequencing was performed with immunoSEQ multiplex PCR; in TCRdb, only in-frame clones are kept and a portion is missing. The sample lists 1.5 million to 2.5 million clones, about 95% occurring once. Naive CD8 cells lacked CD45RO, underwent positive selection for CCR7 and left out terminally differentiated effector memory CD45RA+ cells. V lost 5 bases, J lost 3 bases, and 15 bases lay in between. Germline CDR1 MNHEY, CDR2 SMNVEV (reference sequence). This CDR3 region has 15 residues.

This TCR derives from a man aged 18 to 29 in good health. V usage is TRBV27 and J usage is TRBJ2-3; D ambiguous. Specimen: naive CD8+ T cells sorted from blood. The chain's CDR3 is CASSPLLGSTDTQYF. The CDR3, as DNA: TGTGCCAGCAGTCCTCTTTTAGGGTCGACAGATACGCAGTATTTT.